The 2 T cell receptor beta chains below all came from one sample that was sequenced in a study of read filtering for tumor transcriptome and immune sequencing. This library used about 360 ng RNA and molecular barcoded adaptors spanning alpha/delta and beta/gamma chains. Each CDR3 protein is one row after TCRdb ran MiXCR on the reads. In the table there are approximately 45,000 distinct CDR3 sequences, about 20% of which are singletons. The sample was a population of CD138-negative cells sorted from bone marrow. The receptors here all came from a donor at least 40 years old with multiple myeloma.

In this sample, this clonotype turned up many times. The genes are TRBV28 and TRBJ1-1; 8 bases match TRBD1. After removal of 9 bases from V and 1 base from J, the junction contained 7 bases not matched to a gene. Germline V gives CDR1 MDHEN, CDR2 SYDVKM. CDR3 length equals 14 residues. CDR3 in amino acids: CASHPGGQNTEAFF. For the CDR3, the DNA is TGTGCCAGTCACCCAGGGGGCCAGAACACTGAAGCTTTCTTT.

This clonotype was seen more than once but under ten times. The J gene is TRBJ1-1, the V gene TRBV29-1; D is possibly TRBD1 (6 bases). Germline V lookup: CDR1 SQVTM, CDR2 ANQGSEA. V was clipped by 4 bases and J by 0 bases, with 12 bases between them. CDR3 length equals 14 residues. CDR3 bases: TGCAGCGTTGTAATGAGACAGGTGAACACTGAAGCTTTCTTT. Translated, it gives CSVVMRQVNTEAFF.